This T cell receptor (beta chain) was retrieved from a study of blood T cell repertoires in COVID-19. Study-wide context: The study drew acute and convalescent COVID-19 samples from the United States, Italy and Spain. PBMCs, B-cell-depleted T cells, or T cells were the source of the cDNA or gDNA that made up the material.

The germline CDR1 and CDR2 sequences are SNHLY and FYNNEI. V was clipped by 3 bases and J by 0 bases, with 9 bases between them. The length of the CDR3 is 15 residues. In the study's own analysis: From reference gene primer amplification, estimates of nucleated cell counts were derived. Generated by immunoSEQ multiplex PCR, the TCRdb table keeps only in-frame clones and is missing some. V, J and clone size are those of that table, while D and trimming were read from the DNA. The sample comprises under 300,000 clones, more than 65% of which are singletons, and around 2.5% rests with the top ten. This TCR derives from a man aged 35 to 55 who had recovered from COVID-19. The V and J genes are TRBV2 and TRBJ1-3; a possible D gene is TRBD1 (6 bases). Sequenced sample: peripheral blood. This chain's CDR3 is CASSEDSLSGNTIYF. CDR3 bases: TGTGCCAGCAGTGAGGACAGCCTCTCTGGAAACACCATATATTTT. The full variable domain, rest sourced from reference TRBV2 and TRBJ1-3, is EPEVTQTPSHQVTQMGQEVILRCVPISNHLYFYWYRQILGQKVEFLVSFYNNEISEKSEIFDDQFSVERPDGSNFTLKIRSTKLEDSAMYFCASSEDSLSGNTIYFGEGSWLTVV.